The rows below give T cell receptor beta chains drawn from one sample of a study of blood T cell repertoires in COVID-19. The method was immunoSEQ multiplex PCR; TCRdb's version includes in-frame clones alone and lacks a portion of them. The sample yields approximately 320,000 clones, around nine tenths seen once. Sequencing was performed on PBMCs or T cells enriched from blood (not recorded which). The origin of the receptors is a man in his 60s who had recovered from COVID-19. The CDR3 runs from the conserved cysteine through the conserved F or W. Each record gives: V gene, J gene, CDR3 length, clone size, D gene, CDR3 DNA, CDR3 protein. D genes are given only for firm matches. Clone size appears in some rows only: once, few, many, or a class for an expanded clone.

TRBV5-5	TRBJ1-5	12	NA	NA	TGTGCCAGCAGCTTGCGGGGTCAGCCCCAGCATTTT	CASSLRGQPQHF
TRBV5-1	TRBJ2-5	14	NA	NA	TGCGCCAGCAGCTTGGGAGCCGAGGTAGAGACCCAGTACTTC	CASSLGAEVETQYF
TRBV6-1	TRBJ1-5	14	NA	NA	TGTGCCAGCAGTGAAGGGACAGTGAATCAGCCCCAGCATTTT	CASSEGTVNQPQHF
TRBV2	TRBJ1-6	13	NA	NA	TGTGCCAGCAGGACAGAGTATAATTCACCCCTCCACTTT	CASRTEYNSPLHF
TRBV19	TRBJ1-5	14	NA	NA	TGTGCCAGTATACAGACGTATAGCAATCAGCCCCAGCATTTT	CASIQTYSNQPQHF
TRBV7-2	TRBJ2-5	15	NA	TRBD1	TGTGCCAGCAGCACCCAGACAGGGTGGTTCGAGACCCAGTACTTC	CASSTQTGWFETQYF
TRBV4-1	TRBJ1-6	17	NA	NA	TGCGCCAGCAGCCAAGTGGCGGGGGGCTCCTATAATTCACCCCTCCACTTT	CASSQVAGGSYNSPLHF
TRBV10-3	TRBJ2-1	19	NA	TRBD2	TGTGCCATCAGTGGGCCGACTAGCGGGGGGGCAGGCTCCTACAATGAGCAGTTCTTC	CAISGPTSGGAGSYNEQFF
TRBV4-1	TRBJ1-1	17	NA	NA	TGCGCCAGCAGCCAAGCTCTCGGGAAAGGGGGAAACACTGAAGCTTTCTTT	CASSQALGKGGNTEAFF
TRBV2	TRBJ2-2	17	NA	NA	TGTGCCAGCAGTGAAGCAACTGCGGGGGCCAGGACCGGGGAGCTGTTTTTT	CASSEATAGARTGELFF
TRBV19	TRBJ2-2	15	NA	TRBD2	TGTGCCAGTACCGGGACTAGCGGGAGGAACGGGGAGCTGTTTTTT	CASTGTSGRNGELFF
TRBV5-1	TRBJ2-7	15	NA	TRBD2	TGCGCCAGCAGCGTTAGCGGGAGGTCCTCCTACGAGCAGTACTTC	CASSVSGRSSYEQYF
TRBV12-5	TRBJ1-3	15	NA	NA	TGTGCTAGTGGTTTCGGGGATTCATCCGGAAACACCATATATTTT	CASGFGDSSGNTIYF
TRBV19	TRBJ1-1	10	NA	NA	TGTGCCAGCGGGGGGCGCGGAGCTTTCTTT	CASGGRGAFF
TRBV5-1	TRBJ1-3	13	NA	TRBD1	TGCGCCAGCAGCTCGACAGGGTCGGACACCATATATTTT	CASSSTGSDTIYF
TRBV5-1	TRBJ1-6	17	NA	TRBD1	TGCGCCAGCAGCTTGAATGCGGGGACAGATGATGGTTCACCCCTCCACTTT	CASSLNAGTDDGSPLHF
TRBV5-4	TRBJ1-1	17	NA	NA	TGTGCCAGCAGCTTGGCGTCAGGGCAATTTATGAACACTGAAGCTTTCTTT	CASSLASGQFMNTEAFF
TRBV28	TRBJ2-7	14	NA	TRBD1	TGTGCCAGCAGGATCCCGGGACAGGGTAACGAGCAGTACTTC	CASRIPGQGNEQYF
TRBV10-3	TRBJ2-7	13	NA	TRBD2	TGTGCCACAGGGACTAGCGACTCCTACGAGCAGTACTTC	CATGTSDSYEQYF
TRBV12-3/TRBV12-4	TRBJ2-7	12	once	NA	TGTGCCAGCAGCATGGGAGTATTCGAGCAGTACTTC	CASSMGVFEQYF
TRBV13	TRBJ2-3	14	NA	NA	TGTGCCAGCAGCTTATTGGGGGAGGCAGATACGCAGTATTTT	CASSLLGEADTQYF
TRBV30	TRBJ1-5	14	NA	NA	TGTGCCTGGAGTGCAGGACAGTTCAATCAGCCCCAGCATTTT	CAWSAGQFNQPQHF
TRBV30	TRBJ2-2	13	NA	NA	TGTGCCTGGAGTAGGGGGAACACCGGGGAGCTGTTTTTT	CAWSRGNTGELFF
TRBV18	TRBJ2-5	15	NA	TRBD2	TGTGCCAGCTCATCGGGACTAGCGGGAGTGGAGACCCAGTACTTC	CASSSGLAGVETQYF
TRBV5-8	TRBJ2-5	14	once	TRBD1	TGTGCCAGCTCTCCCGGGACAGGGCAAGAGACCCAGTACTTC	CASSPGTGQETQYF
TRBV30	TRBJ1-2	14	NA	NA	TGTGCCTGGAGTGAGGGGGATTGGGGCTATGGCTACACCTTC	CAWSEGDWGYGYTF
TRBV10-3	TRBJ1-2	12	NA	NA	TGTGCCATCAGTGCAAGGACAGAAGACTACACCTTC	CAISARTEDYTF
TRBV7-3	TRBJ2-3	14	NA	NA	TGTGCCAGCAGCCCGGGACTGGCAACAGATACGCAGTATTTT	CASSPGLATDTQYF